The clone carrying this TCR beta chain occurred a few times. The target antigen is unknown. The source of the sample is a study of CD8+ T cells in alopecia areata. Five or six patients' sorted CD4+ cells yielded CD25+CD127- cells. Specimens obtained from alopecia areata patients comprised lesional scalp punch biopsies and peripheral blood. PBMCs served as the source from which CD4+ and CD8+ T cells were sorted. Germline CDR1 reads DFQATT; CDR2 reads SNEGSKA (reference sequence). Trimming took 6 bases from V and 11 from J, leaving 14 bases between them. CDR3 length equals 11 residues. cDNA reverse transcribed from extracted RNA served as the sequencing template. Clones were sequenced by immunoSEQ multiplex PCR, and TCRdb holds only the in-frame ones, with some missing. The sample has approximately 13,000 clones, approximately 53% seen once. General study results and limits: It was less clear whether patients shared TCRs than it was in mice, possibly because of HLA. Greater clonality was observed in lesional scalp samples, especially alopecia totalis/universalis, versus normal scalp.

The chain employs TRBV20-1 and TRBJ2-1; D is unclear. The receptor comes from a human donor with alopecia areata. Sequencing input: CD4+ Tregs sorted from blood. Here the CDR3 DNA reads TGCAGTGCCAGGAGCCCGAATCAGCAGTTCTTC. Protein product: CSARSPNQQFF.